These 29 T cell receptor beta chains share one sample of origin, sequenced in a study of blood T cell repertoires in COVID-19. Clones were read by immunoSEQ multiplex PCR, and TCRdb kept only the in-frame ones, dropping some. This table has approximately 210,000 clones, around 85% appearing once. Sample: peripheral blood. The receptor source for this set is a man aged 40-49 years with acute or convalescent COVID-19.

The CDR3 loop is CASGLAGTYEQYF. The CDR3 DNA follows: TGTGCCAGCGGACTAGCGGGGACCTACGAGCAGTACTTC. This chain joins TRBV27 and TRBJ2-7; 12 bases line up with TRBD2. The CDR3 runs 13 residues. Germline V lookup: CDR1 MNHEY, CDR2 SMNVEV (reference sequence). The J segment lost 2 bases and the V segment lost 8 bases, leaving 1 base of the junction unmatched.

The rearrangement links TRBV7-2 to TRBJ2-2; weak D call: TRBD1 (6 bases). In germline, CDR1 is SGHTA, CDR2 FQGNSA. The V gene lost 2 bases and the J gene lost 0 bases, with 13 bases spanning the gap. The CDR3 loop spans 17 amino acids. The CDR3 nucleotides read TGTGCCAGCAGCTTAAGCCACAGGACAGCGAACACCGGGGAGCTGTTTTTT. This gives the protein CASSLSHRTANTGELFF. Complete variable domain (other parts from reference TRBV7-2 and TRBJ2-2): GAGVSQSPSNKVTEKGKDVELRCDPISGHTALYWYRQSLGQGLEFLIYFQGNSAPDKSGLPSDRFSAERTGGSVSTLTIQRTQQEDSAVYLCASSLSHRTANTGELFFGEGSRLTVL.

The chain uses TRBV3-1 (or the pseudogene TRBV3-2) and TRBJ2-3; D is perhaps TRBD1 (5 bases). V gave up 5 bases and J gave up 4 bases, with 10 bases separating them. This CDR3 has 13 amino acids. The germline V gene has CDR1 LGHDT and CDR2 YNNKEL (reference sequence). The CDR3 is CASSLGHSDTQYF. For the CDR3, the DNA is TGTGCCAGCAGCTTAGGACATTCAGATACGCAGTATTTT.

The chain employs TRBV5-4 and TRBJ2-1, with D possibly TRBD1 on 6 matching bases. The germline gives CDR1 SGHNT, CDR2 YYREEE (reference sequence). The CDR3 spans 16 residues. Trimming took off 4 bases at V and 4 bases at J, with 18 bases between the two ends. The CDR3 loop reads CASSPLQGTDYNEQFF. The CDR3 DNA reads TGTGCCAGCAGCCCCCTACAGGGAACAGATTACAATGAGCAGTTCTTC.

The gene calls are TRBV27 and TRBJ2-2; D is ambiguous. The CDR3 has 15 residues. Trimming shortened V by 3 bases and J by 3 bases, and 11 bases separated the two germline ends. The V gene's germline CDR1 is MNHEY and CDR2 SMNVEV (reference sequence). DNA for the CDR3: TGTGCCAGCAGTTTGATCTATCAGGACACCGGGGAGCTGTTTTTT. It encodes CASSLIYQDTGELFF.

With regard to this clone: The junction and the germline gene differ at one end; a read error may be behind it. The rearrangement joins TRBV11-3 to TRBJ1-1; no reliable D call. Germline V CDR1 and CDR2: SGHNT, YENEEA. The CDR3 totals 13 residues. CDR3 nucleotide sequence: TGTGCCAGCAGTTTAGCCGGGTACACTGAAGCTTTCTTT. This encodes CASSLAGYTEAFF.

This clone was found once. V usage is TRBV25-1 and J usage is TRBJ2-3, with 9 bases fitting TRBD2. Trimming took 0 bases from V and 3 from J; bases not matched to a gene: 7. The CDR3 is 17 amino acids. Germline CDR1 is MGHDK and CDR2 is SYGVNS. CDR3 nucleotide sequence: TGTGCCAGCAGTGAATATTATAGCGGGAGCGGGACAGATACGCAGTATTTT. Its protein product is CASSEYYSGSGTDTQYF.

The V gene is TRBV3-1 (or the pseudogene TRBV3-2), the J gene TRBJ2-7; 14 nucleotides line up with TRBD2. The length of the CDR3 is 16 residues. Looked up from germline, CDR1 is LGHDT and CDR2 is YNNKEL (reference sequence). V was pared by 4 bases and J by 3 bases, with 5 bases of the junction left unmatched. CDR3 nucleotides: TGTGCCAGCAGCCCGACTAGCGGGGGGGCCGGCTACGAGCAGTACTTC. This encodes CASSPTSGGAGYEQYF.

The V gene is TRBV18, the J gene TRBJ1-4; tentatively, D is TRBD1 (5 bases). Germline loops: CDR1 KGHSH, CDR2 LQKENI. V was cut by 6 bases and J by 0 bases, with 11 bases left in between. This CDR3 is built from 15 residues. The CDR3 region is CASSLQVATNEKLFF. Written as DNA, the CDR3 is TGTGCCAGCTCGCTACAGGTCGCAACTAATGAAAAACTGTTTTTT.

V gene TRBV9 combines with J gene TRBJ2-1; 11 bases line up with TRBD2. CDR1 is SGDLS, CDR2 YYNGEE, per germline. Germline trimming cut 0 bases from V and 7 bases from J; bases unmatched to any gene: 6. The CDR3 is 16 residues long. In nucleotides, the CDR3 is TGTGCCAGCAGCGTAGAACTAGCGGGAGTAGAGAATGAGCAGTTCTTC. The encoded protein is CASSVELAGVENEQFF.

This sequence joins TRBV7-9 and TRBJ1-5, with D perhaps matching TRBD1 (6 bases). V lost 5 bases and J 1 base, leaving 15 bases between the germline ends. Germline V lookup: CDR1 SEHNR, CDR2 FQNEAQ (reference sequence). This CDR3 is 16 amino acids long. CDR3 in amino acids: CASSQQGDGSNQPQHF. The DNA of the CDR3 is TGTGCCAGCAGCCAACAGGGAGATGGGAGCAATCAGCCCCAGCATTTT.

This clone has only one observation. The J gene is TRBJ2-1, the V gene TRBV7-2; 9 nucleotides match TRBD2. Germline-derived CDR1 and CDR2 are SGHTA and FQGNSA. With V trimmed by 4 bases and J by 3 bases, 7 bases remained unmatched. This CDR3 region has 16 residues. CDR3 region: CASSSRAGGVYNEQFF. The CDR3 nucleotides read TGTGCCAGCAGCTCCAGAGCGGGGGGCGTCTACAATGAGCAGTTCTTC. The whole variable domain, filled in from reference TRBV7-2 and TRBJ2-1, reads GAGVSQSPSNKVTEKGKDVELRCDPISGHTALYWYRQSLGQGLEFLIYFQGNSAPDKSGLPSDRFSAERTGGSVSTLTIQRTQQEDSAVYLCASSSRAGGVYNEQFFGPGTRLTVL.

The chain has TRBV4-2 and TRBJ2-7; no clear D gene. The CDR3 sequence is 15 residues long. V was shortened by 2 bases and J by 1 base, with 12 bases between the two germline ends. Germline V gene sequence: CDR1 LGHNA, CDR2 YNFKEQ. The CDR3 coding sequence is TGTGCCAGCAGCCAACCCATTGGGCAGTCCTACGAGCAGTACTTC. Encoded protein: CASSQPIGQSYEQYF.

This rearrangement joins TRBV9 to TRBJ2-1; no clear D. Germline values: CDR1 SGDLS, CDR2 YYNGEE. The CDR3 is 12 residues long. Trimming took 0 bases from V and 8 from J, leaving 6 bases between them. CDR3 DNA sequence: TGTGCCAGCAGCGTAGCGGGTCATGAGCAGTTCTTC. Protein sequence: CASSVAGHEQFF.

CDR3 in amino acids: CASRTGAREETQYF. DNA of the CDR3: TGTGCCAGCAGGACAGGGGCTAGGGAAGAGACCCAGTACTTC. This chain links TRBV28 with TRBJ2-5, with 8 nucleotides matching TRBD1. The CDR3 is 14 amino acids. Germline CDR1 reads MDHEN; CDR2 reads SYDVKM. Losses at the gene ends were 6 bases for V and 3 bases for J; bases not matched to a gene: 6.

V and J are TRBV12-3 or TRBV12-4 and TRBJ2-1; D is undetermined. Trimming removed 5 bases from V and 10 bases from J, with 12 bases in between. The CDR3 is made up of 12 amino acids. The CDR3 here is CASSSSPREQFF. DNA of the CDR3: TGTGCCAGCAGTAGTAGCCCAAGGGAGCAGTTCTTC.

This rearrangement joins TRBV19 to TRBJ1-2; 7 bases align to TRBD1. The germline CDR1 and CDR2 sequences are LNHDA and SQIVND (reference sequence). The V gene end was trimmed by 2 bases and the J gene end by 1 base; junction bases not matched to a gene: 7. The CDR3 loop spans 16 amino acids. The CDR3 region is CASSIPRQGFNYGYTF. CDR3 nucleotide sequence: TGTGCCAGTAGTATACCCCGACAGGGTTTTAACTATGGCTACACCTTC.

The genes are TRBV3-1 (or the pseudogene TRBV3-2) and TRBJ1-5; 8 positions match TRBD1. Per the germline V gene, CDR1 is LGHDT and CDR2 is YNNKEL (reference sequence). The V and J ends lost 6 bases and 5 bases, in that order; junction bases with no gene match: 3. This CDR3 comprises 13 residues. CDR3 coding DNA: TGTGCCAGCAGGACAGGGGTCGATCAGCCCCAGCATTTT. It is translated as CASRTGVDQPQHF.

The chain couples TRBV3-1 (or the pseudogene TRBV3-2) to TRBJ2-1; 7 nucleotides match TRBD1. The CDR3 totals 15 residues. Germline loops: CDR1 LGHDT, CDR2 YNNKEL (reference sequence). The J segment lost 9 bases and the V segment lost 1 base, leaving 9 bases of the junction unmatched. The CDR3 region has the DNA TGTGCCAGCAGCCAAGGGACAGGTCGGCTCACTGAGCAGTTCTTC. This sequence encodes CASSQGTGRLTEQFF.

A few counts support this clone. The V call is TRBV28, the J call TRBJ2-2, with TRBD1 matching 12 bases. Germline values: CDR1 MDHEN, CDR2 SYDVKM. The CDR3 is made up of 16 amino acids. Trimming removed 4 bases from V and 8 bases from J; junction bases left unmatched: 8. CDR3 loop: CASSSTGTGGSGELFF. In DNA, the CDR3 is TGTGCCAGCAGTTCAACCGGGACAGGGGGCTCGGGGGAGCTGTTTTTT. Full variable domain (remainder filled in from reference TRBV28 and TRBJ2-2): DVKVTQSSRYLVKRTGEKVFLECVQDMDHENMFWYRQDPGLGLRLIYFSYDVKMKEKGDIPEGYSVSREKKERFSLILESASTNQTSMYLCASSSTGTGGSGELFFGEGSRLTVL.

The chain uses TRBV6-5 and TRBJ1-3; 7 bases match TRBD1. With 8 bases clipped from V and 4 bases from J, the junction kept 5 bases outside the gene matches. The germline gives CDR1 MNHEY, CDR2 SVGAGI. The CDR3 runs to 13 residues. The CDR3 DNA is TGTGCCAGCCTGACAGGGCACGGAAACACCATATATTTT. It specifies CASLTGHGNTIYF.

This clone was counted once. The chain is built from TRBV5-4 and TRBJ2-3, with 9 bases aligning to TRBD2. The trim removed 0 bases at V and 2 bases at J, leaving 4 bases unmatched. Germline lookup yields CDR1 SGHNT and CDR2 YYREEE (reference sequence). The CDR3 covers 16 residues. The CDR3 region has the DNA TGTGCCAGCAGCTTGGGTAGCGGGAGTGTCACAGATACGCAGTATTTT. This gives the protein CASSLGSGSVTDTQYF.

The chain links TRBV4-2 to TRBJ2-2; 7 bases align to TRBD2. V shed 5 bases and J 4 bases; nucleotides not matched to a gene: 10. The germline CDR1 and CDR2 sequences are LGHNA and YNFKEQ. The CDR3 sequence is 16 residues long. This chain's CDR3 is CASSLEGGPSTGELFF. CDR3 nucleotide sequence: TGTGCCAGCAGCTTAGAGGGAGGGCCGTCCACCGGGGAGCTGTTTTTT.

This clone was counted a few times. The CDR3 region has the DNA TGTGCCAGCTTCAAGCACCGCCGCTCTGGAAACACCATATATTTT. Translated, it gives CASFKHRRSGNTIYF. This chain uses TRBV28 with TRBJ1-3; D ambiguous. V was shortened by 8 bases and J by 0 bases, with 14 bases between the two germline ends. Germline V lookup: CDR1 MDHEN, CDR2 SYDVKM. CDR3 length: 15 amino acids.

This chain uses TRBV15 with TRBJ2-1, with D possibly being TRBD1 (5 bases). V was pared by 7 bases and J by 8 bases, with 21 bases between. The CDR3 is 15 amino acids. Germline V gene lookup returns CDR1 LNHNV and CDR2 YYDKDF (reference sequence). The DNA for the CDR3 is TGTGCCACCACCATGGCAGGGTTGGGTTACGATGAGCAGTTCTTC. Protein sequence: CATTMAGLGYDEQFF.

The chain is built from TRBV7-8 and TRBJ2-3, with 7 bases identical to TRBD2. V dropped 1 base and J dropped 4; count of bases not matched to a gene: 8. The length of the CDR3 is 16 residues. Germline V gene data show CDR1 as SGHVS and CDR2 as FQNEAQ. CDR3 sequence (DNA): TGTGCCAGCAGCTTAGGGGCCGGGAGGATCTCAGATACGCAGTATTTT. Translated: CASSLGAGRISDTQYF.

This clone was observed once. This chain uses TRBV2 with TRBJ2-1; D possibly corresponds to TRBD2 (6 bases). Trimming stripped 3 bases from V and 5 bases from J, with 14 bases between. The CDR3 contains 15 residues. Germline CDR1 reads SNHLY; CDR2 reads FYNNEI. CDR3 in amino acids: CASSERLEDHNEQFF. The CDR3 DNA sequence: TGTGCCAGCAGTGAGAGACTAGAGGACCACAATGAGCAGTTCTTC.

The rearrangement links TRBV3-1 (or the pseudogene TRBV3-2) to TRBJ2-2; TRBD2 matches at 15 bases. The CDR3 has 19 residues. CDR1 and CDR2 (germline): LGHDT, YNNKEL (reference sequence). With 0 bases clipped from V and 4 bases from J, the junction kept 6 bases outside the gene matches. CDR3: CASSQDLGLAGGGTGELFF. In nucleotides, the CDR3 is TGTGCCAGCAGCCAAGATCTGGGACTAGCGGGAGGCGGCACCGGGGAGCTGTTTTTT.

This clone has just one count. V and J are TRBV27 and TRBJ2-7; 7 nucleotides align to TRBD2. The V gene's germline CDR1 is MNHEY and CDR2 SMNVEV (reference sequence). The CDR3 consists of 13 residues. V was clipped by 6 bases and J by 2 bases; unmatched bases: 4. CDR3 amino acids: CASSFTSAYEQYF. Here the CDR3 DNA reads TGTGCCAGCAGCTTCACTAGCGCCTACGAGCAGTACTTC.